These T cell receptor beta chains were read from a single sample in a study of T cell clonotyping in hematopoietic cell transplantation. The protocol was immunoSEQ multiplex PCR, while the TCRdb copy is restricted to in-frame clones and leaves out a portion. The sample comprises about 2,000 clones, around nine tenths of which are singletons, and around 8.3% rests with the top ten. Specimen: PBMCs, collected at the time of graft-versus-host disease after allogeneic stem cell transplant. The receptor source for this set is a male patient aged 18 to 29 who had an allogeneic stem cell transplant from a related donor, so the T cells may come from the graft donor. Some clones in this sample may be carry-over from other donors' samples. Both conserved end residues are part of each CDR3. A D gene is named only where the DNA matches it firmly. Expanded clones get a size class; other rows say once, few or many, or leave the size out.

cdr3_aa cdr3_nt cdr3_length d_call v_call clone_size j_call
CASSLGTGGADTQYF TGTGCCAGCAGCTTGGGGACAGGGGGCGCGGATACGCAGTATTTT 15 TRBD1 TRBV5-6 . TRBJ2-3
CASSDYRGIAYNEQFF TGTGCCAGCAGTGACTACAGGGGGATCGCCTACAATGAGCAGTTCTTC 16 TRBD1 TRBV6-1 . TRBJ2-1
CASSQDGQGGSPLHF TGCGCCAGCAGCCAAGATGGACAGGGGGGTTCACCCCTCCACTTT 15 TRBD1 TRBV4-3 . TRBJ1-6
CASSKSGTGNTGELFF TGTGCCAGCAGCAAATCCGGGACAGGCAACACCGGGGAGCTGTTTTTT 16 TRBD1 TRBV7-9 few TRBJ2-2
CASPNIYHGYTF TGTGCCAGCCCCAATATCTACCATGGCTACACCTTC 12 . TRBV12-1 . TRBJ1-2
CASSVGVGTGRQAFF TGTGCCAGCAGCGTAGGGGTCGGGACAGGGAGGCAAGCTTTCTTT 15 TRBD1 TRBV7-2 . TRBJ1-1
CASSNSGNVGELFF TGTGCCAGCAGTAATAGCGGGAACGTCGGGGAGCTGTTTTTT 14 TRBD2 TRBV6-4 . TRBJ2-2
CASKLTGGDYGYTF TGTGCCAGTAAGTTGACAGGGGGAGACTATGGCTACACCTTC 14 TRBD1 TRBV19 . TRBJ1-2
CASSPLPSSGNTIYF TGTGCCAGCAGCCCCCTCCCAAGCTCTGGAAACACCATATATTTT 15 . TRBV7-2 once TRBJ1-3
CAIGTGGGGNQPQHF TGTGCCATCGGAACAGGGGGAGGTGGCAATCAGCCCCAGCATTTT 15 TRBD1 TRBV10-3 large TRBJ1-5
CASSVGVTGELFF TGTGCCAGCAGTGTAGGGGTCACCGGGGAGCTGTTTTTT 13 . TRBV6-4 . TRBJ2-2
CSVRQAEQYF TGCAGCGTTCGGCAGGCCGAGCAGTACTTC 10 . TRBV29-1 . TRBJ2-7
CASSPMQGYQPQHF TGTGCCAGTAGTCCTATGCAGGGGTATCAGCCCCAGCATTTT 14 . TRBV19 . TRBJ1-5
CASSEGLAEADTQYF TGTGCCAGCAGTGAGGGCCTAGCGGAGGCAGATACGCAGTATTTT 15 TRBD2 TRBV2 . TRBJ2-3
CASSYHVRGAATEAFF TGTGCCAGCAGTTACCACGTGAGGGGCGCGGCCACTGAAGCTTTCTTT 16 . TRBV6-5 . TRBJ1-1
CASSLNDGSNQPQHF TGTGCCAGCAGCTTAAACGACGGGTCCAATCAGCCCCAGCATTTT 15 . TRBV7-2 . TRBJ1-5
CASSSSGETQYF TGCGCCAGCAGCTCCAGTGGGGAGACCCAGTACTTC 12 . TRBV5-1 . TRBJ2-5
CASSPSRYGNQPQHF TGTGCCAGCAGCCCCTCGCGGTACGGCAATCAGCCCCAGCATTTT 15 . TRBV27 . TRBJ1-5